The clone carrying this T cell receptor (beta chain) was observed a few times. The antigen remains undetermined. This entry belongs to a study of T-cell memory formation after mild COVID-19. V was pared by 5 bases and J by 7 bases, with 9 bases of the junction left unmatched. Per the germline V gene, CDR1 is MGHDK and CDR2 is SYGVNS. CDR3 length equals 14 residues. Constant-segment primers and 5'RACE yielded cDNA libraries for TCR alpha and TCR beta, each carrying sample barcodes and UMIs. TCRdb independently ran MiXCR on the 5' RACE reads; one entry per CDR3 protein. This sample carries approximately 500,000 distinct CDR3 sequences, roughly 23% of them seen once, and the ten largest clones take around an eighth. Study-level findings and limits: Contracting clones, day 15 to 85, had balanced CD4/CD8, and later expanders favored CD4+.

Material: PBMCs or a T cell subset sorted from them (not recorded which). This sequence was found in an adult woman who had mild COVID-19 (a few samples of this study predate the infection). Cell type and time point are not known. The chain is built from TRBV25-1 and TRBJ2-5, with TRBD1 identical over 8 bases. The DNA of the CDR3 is TGTGCCAGCAGTAAGCGGACAGGGTGGGGGACCCAGTACTTC. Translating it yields CASSKRTGWGTQYF.